This paragraph covers one T cell receptor beta chain sequence. Germline CDR1 reads SGHRS; CDR2 reads YFSETQ. The CDR3 loop spans 15 amino acids. V shed 4 bases, J shed 3 bases, and the junction held 10 bases outside the gene matches. This entry is derived from a study of blood T cell repertoires in COVID-19. On the study more broadly: Material from acute and convalescent COVID-19 was sourced from the United States, Italy and Spain. PBMCs, B-cell-depleted T cells, or T cells were the source of the cDNA or gDNA that made up the material.

In the original workflow: The assay estimated nucleated cells by amplifying reference gene primers. Repertoires were generated with immunoSEQ multiplex PCR, while TCRdb's copy carries only in-frame clones and drops some. V, J and clone size reflect that table, while D and trimming were determined from the DNA. Altogether 150,000 to 200,000 clones are present, roughly 87% being singletons, with the ten largest covering about a fifth. The chain combines TRBV5-1 with TRBJ2-7; 7 bases are shared with TRBD1. This TCR derives from a man between 60 and 70 years old with active or convalescent COVID-19. The material sequenced was peripheral blood. The CDR3 loop is CASSHPGQNIYEQYF. Here the CDR3 DNA reads TGCGCCAGCAGCCACCCGGGACAGAATATCTACGAGCAGTACTTC.